This paragraph reports one TCR beta chain. With random hexamers, roughly 0.45 to 1 ug RNA was reverse transcribed. Coverage of TCR beta CDR3 amplification by immunoSEQ multiplex PCR extended to 54 Vbeta and 13 Jbeta. TCRdb re-called the immunoSEQ multiplex PCR reads with MiXCR, one entry per CDR3 protein. Of 210,000 or so distinct CDR3 sequences listed, over 90% are singletons. CD8+ and CD4+ blood T cells underwent TCR beta sequencing. Negative magnetic isolation gave CD8+ and CD4+ cells; FACS enriched CD8+ TEMRA. The sample originates from a study of CD8 T cells in Susac syndrome. The CDR3 totals 17 residues. Germline CDR1 and CDR2: SGHDT and YYEEEE. V was clipped by 2 bases and J by 6 bases, with 21 bases between them.

The source material was CD4+ T cells from PBMCs. The genes are TRBV5-6 and TRBJ2-1; D possibly matches TRBD1 or TRBD2 (6 bases each). The receptor was isolated from a human donor with Susac syndrome. The CDR3 spells CASSFLSGGRVGNEQFF. In DNA form, the CDR3 reads TGTGCCAGCAGCTTCTTGTCCGGGGGCAGGGTAGGCAATGAGCAGTTCTTC.